One T cell receptor (beta chain) is described in this entry. Unique molecular identifiers tagged the TCRbeta library. In TCRdb, the PCR reads were re-called with MiXCR into one record per CDR3 protein. This sample has about 500,000 distinct CDR3 sequences, with approximately 32% found just once. This sample was taken from a study of T-cell reconstitution after alpha-beta-depleted transplantation in children. The CDR3 runs 15 residues. Trimming took 5 bases from V and 4 from J; bases not matched to a gene: 9. Per germline, CDR1 MDHEN and CDR2 SYDVKM. This chain uses TRBV28 with TRBJ1-1; 8 nucleotides line up with TRBD1. This TCR was sampled from a human donor who donated a stem cell graft to a child with aplastic anemia. This sample comprised PBMCs from the stem cell graft donor, obtained from the stem cell graft. Here the CDR3 reads CASSTLTGGSTEAFF. The CDR3 DNA reads as TGTGCCAGCAGTACCCTTACAGGGGGGAGCACTGAAGCTTTCTTT. Variable domain in full (rest from reference TRBV28 and TRBJ1-1): DVKVTQSSRYLVKRTGEKVFLECVQDMDHENMFWYRQDPGLGLRLIYFSYDVKMKEKGDIPEGYSVSREKKERFSLILESASTNQTSMYLCASSTLTGGSTEAFFGQGTRLTVV.